This T cell receptor beta chain was captured by sequencing in a study of shared clonotypes between healthy human individuals (TCRdb year 2020). Describing the broader study: A couple of women and a few men aged 18 to 49 years were included in the cohort. For each donor, three plates each were used for CD4 naive and CD4 memory, two plates were used for CD8 naive, and one plate was used for CD8 memory. The study deeply sequenced blood TCR repertoires of 5 or 6 healthy adults to estimate repertoire size and the extent of clonotype sharing between individuals. Different laboratories and diverse techniques were used to prepare libraries and sequence TCR repertoires, to increase sequencing depth and limit assay-specific biases. Between about 0.8 and 8.9 billion PBMCs per donor were obtained by leukapheresis. Results and caveats for the whole study, not just this receptor: Only blood was sampled, and tissue TCR repertoires likely differ from those in blood. About 5% of naive CD4, around 4% of naive CD8, around 2.3% of memory CD4, and about 0.4% of memory CD8 clonotypes were shared across several donors. Naive subsets generally had larger estimated clonotype richness than memory subsets. The small number of donors limited the genetic and exposure-history diversity represented. Even with the large sequencing depth, rarefaction of the sorted-subset datasets indicated that sequencing was incomplete. Based on pairwise subsampling, the degree of clonotype sharing among donors was expected to be affected by sequencing depth. Clonotypes shared by all four sorted-subset donors showed higher generation probabilities than non-shared clonotypes.

Using the deep immunoSEQ assay, multiplex PCR amplified TCR CDR3 regions from genomic DNA. Genomic DNA extracted from each cell subset was distributed evenly over all wells of several immunoSEQ 96-well plates, and each plate served as one replicate. For sorted subsets, each replicate PCR was loaded with about 0.2 ug genomic DNA, equivalent to 30,000 to 35,000 T cell genomes. The purified libraries were quantified using a Qubit 3.0 fluorometer, sized with a Bioanalyzer 2100, and then quantified again using the KAPA Library Quantification kit. Every immunoSEQ 96-well plate was sequenced on a dedicated single-read 150-cycle Illumina NextSeq 550 flow cell. The paper's processing steps were these. Because the immunoSEQ output included only junctional sequences and no quality scores, the filtering could not be the same as the filtering used for full-length reads. Sequences were annotated with PyIR, a Python wrapper for IgBLAST v1.9, using IMGT germline references to assign V/J genes and CDR3. Reads with weak V/J assignments (E-value above 1e-6), missing CDR3, stop codons, out-of-frame junctions, or ambiguous translated residues were removed. V3J clonotypes were defined by identical inferred V gene, J gene, and CDR3 amino acid sequence. Percentage overlap between repertoires was computed as shared unique clonotypes divided by the size of the smaller repertoire. Repertoire richness was assessed with RTK rarefaction, the Chao1 estimator, and Recon v2.1 estimates of unobserved clonotypes. OLGA was used to compute generation probabilities for all TCRbeta clonotypes that the gDNA method yielded from several donors. TCRdb re-hosts the immuneACCESS table, in-frame sequences only. Its copies lack some clones; in the studies checked, an unresolved V gene accounts for under half of them, and the cause for the rest is not known. D and trimming were read from the DNA, whereas the V and J calls and clone size are those reported in that table. The sample table holds over 850,000 clones, of which roughly 74% were seen once. 0.5% to 0.6% of the sample rests with the top ten.

Donors were healthy HIV-negative adults with no recently reported acute infections or vaccinations. All donors were Caucasian adults living in Nashville, Tennessee, USA. CD4+ T cells were enriched by magnetic negative selection; naive cells were then positively selected on CD45RA, and the negative fraction formed the memory subset. Blood was collected by leukapheresis, and PBMCs were isolated by Ficoll-Histopaque density gradient centrifugation and then cryopreserved in liquid nitrogen vapor phase. Analytical flow cytometry was used to check the purity and quantity of each magnetically sorted T cell population. Each sorted fraction had its genomic DNA isolated and then quantified by UV absorbance on a Nanodrop 2000c. Concerning this clone: The antigen it binds to is not known. Base qualities are not provided; no much larger clone lies one nucleotide away.

The sequence was obtained from a man between 18 and 29 years old in good health. Some clones in this sample may be carry-over from other donors' samples. The sample comprised memory CD4+ T cells from PBMCs. Per the publication, the cell subset or site label means: CD45RA-negative fraction.

The CDR3 in this case is CAIRGTSGGSDTQYF. The nucleotides read TGTGCCATCAGGGGGACTAGCGGGGGTTCAGATACGCAGTATTTT. This chain joins TRBV10-3 to TRBJ2-3, with 14 bases aligning to TRBD2. From the germline V gene, CDR1 is ENHRY and CDR2 is SYGVKD. After removal of 6 bases from V and 4 bases from J, the junction retains 3 bases not matched to a gene. From its cysteine to its phenylalanine, the CDR3 spans 15 amino acids. The DNA shown is the 45-base CDR3, in frame from base 1.